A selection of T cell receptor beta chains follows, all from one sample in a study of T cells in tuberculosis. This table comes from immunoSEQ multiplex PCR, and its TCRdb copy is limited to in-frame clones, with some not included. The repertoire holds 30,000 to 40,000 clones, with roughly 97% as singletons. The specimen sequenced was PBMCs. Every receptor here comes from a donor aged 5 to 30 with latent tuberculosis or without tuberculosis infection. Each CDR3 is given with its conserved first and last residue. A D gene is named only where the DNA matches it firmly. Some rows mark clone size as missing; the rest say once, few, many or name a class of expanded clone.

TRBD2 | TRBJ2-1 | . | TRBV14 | CASSVLAGGSNEQFF | TGTGCCAGCAGCGTACTAGCGGGAGGGAGCAATGAGCAGTTCTTC
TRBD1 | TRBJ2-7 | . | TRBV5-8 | CASSFRGRIYEQYF | TGTGCCAGCAGCTTCAGGGGGCGCATCTACGAGCAGTACTTC
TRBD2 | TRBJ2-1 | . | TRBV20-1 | CSATAGVEQFF | TGCAGTGCAACAGCGGGGGTGGAGCAGTTCTTC
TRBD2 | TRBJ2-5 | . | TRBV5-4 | CASSSIRGTTQETQYF | TGTGCCAGCAGCTCAATCCGCGGGACTACCCAAGAGACCCAGTACTTC
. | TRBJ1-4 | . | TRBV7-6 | CASSPIQNEKLFF | TGTGCCAGCAGCCCAATACAGAATGAAAAACTGTTTTTT
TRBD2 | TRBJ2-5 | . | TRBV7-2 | CASSFLLAGGRGETQYF | TGTGCCAGCAGCTTCCTCCTAGCGGGGGGCCGGGGAGAGACCCAGTACTTC
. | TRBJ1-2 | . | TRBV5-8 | CASAVTGRRGYTF | TGTGCCAGCGCGGTGACAGGCCGGCGCGGCTACACCTTC
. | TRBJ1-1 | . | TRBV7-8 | CASSLDRDTEAFF | TGTGCCAGCAGCTTAGACAGGGACACTGAAGCTTTCTTT
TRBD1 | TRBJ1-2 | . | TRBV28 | CASSWDRGPNYGYTF | TGTGCCAGCAGTTGGGACAGGGGGCCTAACTATGGCTACACCTTC
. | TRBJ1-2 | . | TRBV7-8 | CASSNDRNYGYTF | TGTGCCAGCAGTAATGACAGGAACTATGGCTACACCTTC
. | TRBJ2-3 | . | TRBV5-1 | CASSGGQTSTDTQYF | TGCGCCAGCAGCGGGGGCCAGACTAGCACAGATACGCAGTATTTT
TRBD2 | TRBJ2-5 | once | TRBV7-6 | CASSFLGTSGSGTQYF | TGTGCCAGCAGCTTCCTCGGGACTAGCGGGAGTGGGACCCAGTACTTC
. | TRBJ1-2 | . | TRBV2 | CASSRSKPFRVNTF | TGTGCCAGCAGCCGTTCAAAACCATTCAGGGTGAACACCTTC
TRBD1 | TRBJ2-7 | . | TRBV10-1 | CASSEGPGQVYYEQYF | TGCGCCAGCAGTGAGGGACCGGGACAGGTATACTACGAGCAGTACTTC
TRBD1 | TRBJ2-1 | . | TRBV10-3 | CAISDNDRGTYNEQFF | TGTGCCATCAGTGACAATGACAGGGGTACCTACAATGAGCAGTTCTTC
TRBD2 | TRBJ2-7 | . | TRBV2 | CASSEGGLAAPYEQYF | TGTGCCAGCAGTGAAGGTGGACTAGCGGCACCCTACGAGCAGTACTTC
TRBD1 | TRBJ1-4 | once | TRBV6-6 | CASSLDRGMTNEKLFF | TGTGCCAGCAGCCTCGACAGGGGGATGACTAATGAAAAACTGTTTTTT
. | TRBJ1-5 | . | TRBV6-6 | CASSYSMEKPQHF | TGTGCCAGCAGTTACTCGATGGAGAAGCCCCAGCATTTT
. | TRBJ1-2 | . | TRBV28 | CASRPREDYGYTF | TGTGCCAGTCGTCCTCGGGAGGACTATGGCTACACCTTC
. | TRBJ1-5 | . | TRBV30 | CAWSVQRTGLSNQPQHF | TGTGCCTGGAGTGTACAGCGAACAGGGTTAAGCAATCAGCCCCAGCATTTT
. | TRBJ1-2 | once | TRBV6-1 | CASSEAGSLYGYTF | TGTGCCAGCAGTGAAGCGGGGAGTCTCTATGGCTACACCTTC
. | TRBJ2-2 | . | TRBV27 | CASSRAGSNTGELFF | TGTGCCAGCAGCAGGGCAGGATCGAACACCGGGGAGCTGTTTTTT
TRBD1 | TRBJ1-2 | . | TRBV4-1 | CASSQKHQGQGDGYTF | TGCGCCAGCAGCCAAAAGCATCAGGGACAGGGGGATGGCTACACCTTC
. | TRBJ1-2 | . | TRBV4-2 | CASSQAGDGYTF | TGTGCCAGCAGCCAAGCAGGGGATGGCTACACCTTC
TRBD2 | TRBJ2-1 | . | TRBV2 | CASRKLAGDYNEQFF | TGTGCCAGCAGAAAACTAGCGGGGGACTACAATGAGCAGTTCTTC
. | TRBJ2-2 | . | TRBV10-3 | CAISESASGELFF | TGTGCCATCAGTGAGTCGGCCTCCGGGGAGCTGTTTTTT
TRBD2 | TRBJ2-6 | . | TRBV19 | CASSIGFGGTGANVLTF | TGTGCCAGTAGTATAGGATTCGGGGGGACTGGGGCCAACGTCCTGACTTTC
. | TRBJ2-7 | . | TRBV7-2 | CASSSGVSYEQYF | TGTGCCAGCAGCTCAGGGGTCTCCTACGAGCAGTACTTC
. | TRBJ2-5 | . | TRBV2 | CASSVQMETQYF | TGTGCCAGCAGTGTCCAGATGGAGACCCAGTACTTC
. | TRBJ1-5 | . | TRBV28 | CASSLSGQAGQPQHF | TGTGCCAGCAGTTTATCCGGTCAGGCCGGTCAGCCCCAGCATTTT
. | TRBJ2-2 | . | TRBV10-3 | CAISDLLNTGELFF | TGTGCCATCAGTGACCTATTAAACACCGGGGAGCTGTTTTTT
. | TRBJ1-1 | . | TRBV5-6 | CASSHTDTEAFF | TGTGCCAGCAGCCACACCGACACTGAAGCTTTCTTT
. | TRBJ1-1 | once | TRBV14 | CASSQDMNTEAFF | TGTGCCAGCAGCCAAGATATGAACACTGAAGCTTTCTTT
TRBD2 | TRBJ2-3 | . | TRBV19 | CASSLRSQAGDTDTQYF | TGTGCCAGTAGTCTCCGGTCTCAAGCGGGGGACACAGATACGCAGTATTTT
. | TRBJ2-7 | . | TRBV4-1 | CASSLRDSTYEQYF | TGCGCCAGCAGCCTACGGGACTCCACCTACGAGCAGTACTTC
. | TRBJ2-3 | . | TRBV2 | CASRLIEDTQYF | TGTGCCAGCAGATTAATAGAGGATACGCAGTATTTT
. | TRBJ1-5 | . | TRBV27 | CASGQYSNQPQHF | TGTGCCAGCGGACAGTATAGCAATCAGCCCCAGCATTTT
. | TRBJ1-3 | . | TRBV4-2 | CASSPPDVGGNTIYF | TGTGCCAGCAGCCCACCCGACGTAGGAGGGAACACCATATATTTT
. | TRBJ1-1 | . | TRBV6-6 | CASSSLRNTEAFF | TGTGCCAGCAGTTCTCTAAGAAACACTGAAGCTTTCTTT